This T cell receptor beta chain was sequenced during a study of beta chain features in type 1 diabetes. Broader study findings: Among all four CD4+ subsets, Type 1 diabetes patients had TCRB CDR3s that were moderately but significantly shorter.

Remarks on this clone: Its antigen is not identified.

The length of the CDR3 is 14 residues. CDR1 SGHRS and CDR2 YFSETQ come from the germline V gene. V was trimmed by 3 bases and J by 4 bases, leaving 14 bases between them. Of the isolated RNA, all was reverse transcribed, and so the sequenced material was expressed TCRB transcripts. The read count averaged around 3.5 million across naive, central memory and regulatory T cell samples. Sequencing used immunoSEQ multiplex PCR; TCRdb keeps in-frame clones, though not all of them. The data hold 150,000 to 200,000 clones, with roughly 60% observed a single time. Specimen: naive CD4+ T cells from blood. The rearrangement joins TRBV5-1 to TRBJ2-7; possible D gene TRBD1, 6 bases. This clonotype originated in a man aged 25 to 45 with type 1 diabetes. CDR3 DNA: TGCGCCAGCAGCTCCTCCGGGACACCTTACGAGCAGTACTTC. Amino acid sequence: CASSSSGTPYEQYF.